The rows below give T cell receptor beta chains drawn from one sample of a study of neurological immune-mediated disorders. One entry per CDR3 protein, called by TCRdb with MiXCR from the 5' RACE reads. The sample lists about 38,000 distinct CDR3 sequences; 4% to 5.5% were seen once. Sequences were obtained from CD4+ T cells from blood. The receptors come from a man between 18 and 35 years old in good health. Each CDR3 is given with its conserved first and last residue. Fields, in order: J gene, clone size, V gene, D gene, CDR3 DNA, CDR3 protein. The D gene is left open where the match is weak. Size values are once, few and many counts, or a class for expanded clones, and some rows have none.

>TRBJ1-2|many|TRBV20-1|NA
TGCAGTGTTAAGGACTACTATGGCTACACCTTC
CSVKDYYGYTF
>TRBJ1-2|many|TRBV12-3/TRBV12-4|NA
TGTGCCAGCAGTCTTGAGGACATGGGCTATGGCTACACCTTC
CASSLEDMGYGYTF
>TRBJ2-1|many|TRBV13|TRBD2
TGTGCCAGCCGAAAGCTGGCTAGCGGGGGGGTGAGCTCCTACAATGAGCAGTTCTTC
CASRKLASGGVSSYNEQFF
>TRBJ2-5|many|TRBV10-2|TRBD1
TGCGCCAGCAGTGCGCTGACAGGGAAACCGACTCTTAGAGAGACCCAGTACTTC
CASSALTGKPTLRETQYF
>TRBJ2-2|many|TRBV5-1|TRBD1
TGCGCCAGCAGGAGGGACAGGGCGGAAACCGGGGAGCTGTTTTTT
CASRRDRAETGELFF
>TRBJ2-5|many|TRBV20-1|TRBD1
TGCAGTGCTAGAGTGACAGGGGGCTCAAAGACCCAGTACTTC
CSARVTGGSKTQYF
>TRBJ1-6|many|TRBV5-1|NA
TGCGCCAGCAGTTGGGGACCAGCCATAGGATCACCCCTCCACTTT
CASSWGPAIGSPLHF
>TRBJ2-5|many|TRBV20-1|TRBD2
TGCAGTGCTAGAGATAGCCTAGCGGTAGAGACCCAGTACTTC
CSARDSLAVETQYF
>TRBJ1-2|many|TRBV20-1|NA
TGCAGTGCTAGTCCAGGGTATGGCTACACCTTC
CSASPGYGYTF
>TRBJ1-4|medium-sized|TRBV29-1|NA
TGCAGCGTTGCGACCTCAAATGAAAAACTGTTTTTT
CSVATSNEKLFF
>TRBJ1-2|many|TRBV9|NA
TGTGCCAGCAACCGGGACGCAGACTATGGCTACACCTTC
CASNRDADYGYTF
>TRBJ2-5|many|TRBV4-2|NA
TGTGCCAGCAGCCAAGATCGGGAGACCCAGTACTTC
CASSQDRETQYF
>TRBJ1-2|many|TRBV5-1|NA
TGCGCCAGCAGCCGAACTGACAGTGGCTACACCTTC
CASSRTDSGYTF
>TRBJ1-5|many|TRBV7-2|NA
TGTGCCAGCAGCTTAAGAGGGGTTCAGCCCCAGCATTTT
CASSLRGVQPQHF
>TRBJ1-2|NA|TRBV9|TRBD1
TGTGCCAGCAGCGCCACAGGGGGCGACTATGGCTACACCTTC
CASSATGGDYGYTF
>TRBJ1-1|many|TRBV10-3|NA
TGTGCCATCAGTCTAACCGGGAAAACTGAAGCTTTCTTT
CAISLTGKTEAFF
>TRBJ1-2|many|TRBV7-9|NA
TGTGCCAGCAGTTCAACTCCTCGAAGGGGCTACACCTTC
CASSSTPRRGYTF